Below are 10 T cell receptor beta chains sequenced from a single sample in a study of OX40 agonist ivuxolimab in advanced cancers. Data came from immunoSEQ multiplex PCR; TCRdb stores just in-frame clones and leaves some out. The repertoire consists of under 70,000 clones, with approximately 81% occurring once and the leading ten covering approximately 4%. Sequenced material: CD4+ or CD8+ T cells sorted from blood, taken in a trial of the OX40 agonist ivuxolimab. The receptor source for this set is an adult with an advanced solid tumor such as melanoma, head and neck, liver or kidney cancer.

The J gene is TRBJ2-1, the V gene TRBV6-5, with a weak D call TRBD1 (6 bases). V lost 1 base to trimming and J lost 7 bases, with 11 bases between them. This CDR3 has 14 amino acids. Germline V gene sequence: CDR1 MNHEY, CDR2 SVGAGI. CDR3 sequence (DNA): TGTGCCAGCAGTTACTTCTACAGGGCAAATGAGCAGTTCTTC. Its translation is CASSYFYRANEQFF.

The rearrangement uses TRBV5-1 and TRBJ2-7; no reliable D call. Germline-derived CDR1 and CDR2 are SGHRS and YFSETQ. CDR3 length: 14 amino acids. Trimming stripped 4 bases from V and 3 bases from J, with 14 bases between. The CDR3 sequence: CASSPEIVGYEQYF. Written as DNA, the CDR3 is TGCGCCAGCAGCCCAGAGATCGTCGGCTACGAGCAGTACTTC.

The chain combines TRBV6-5 with TRBJ1-6; maybe TRBD1 (5 bases). The CDR3 spans 14 residues. The V end lost 6 bases, the J end lost 14 bases, and 20 bases lay between the germline ends. Germline V gene lookup returns CDR1 MNHEY and CDR2 SVGAGI. CDR3 sequence reads: CASRARGPLVTLHF. For the CDR3, the DNA is TGTGCCAGCAGGGCTCGGGGCCCACTCGTCACCCTCCACTTT.

This sequence joins TRBV30 and TRBJ1-1; D not certain. The V gene lost 4 bases and the J gene lost 0 bases, with 12 bases spanning the gap. CDR1 GTSNPN and CDR2 SVGIG come from the germline V gene (reference sequence). The length of the CDR3 is 14 residues. As DNA, the CDR3 is TGTGCCTGGATGGGCGCTCTTGTGAACACTGAAGCTTTCTTT. Protein product: CAWMGALVNTEAFF.

The rearrangement joins TRBV6-5 to TRBJ1-6; TRBD1 agrees at 8 bases. CDR3 size: 15 residues. The trim removed 4 bases at V and 4 bases at J, leaving 3 bases unmatched. Germline V CDR1 and CDR2: MNHEY, SVGAGI. CDR3 sequence: CASSSRQGYNSPLHF. The CDR3 region has the DNA TGTGCCAGCAGTTCCCGACAGGGGTATAATTCACCCCTCCACTTT.

The rearrangement joins TRBV5-4 to TRBJ1-1; D uncertain. Germline loops: CDR1 SGHNT, CDR2 YYREEE (reference sequence). The CDR3 runs 13 residues. V dropped 5 bases and J dropped 0 bases, with 8 bases sitting between them. The CDR3 DNA reads TGTGCCAGCAGACTACACCTGAACACTGAAGCTTTCTTT. Residues: CASRLHLNTEAFF.

The genes are TRBV7-2 and TRBJ1-2; D is unclear. Trimming cost V 1 base and J 6 bases, with 12 bases left between them. This CDR3 spans 14 amino acids. Per germline, CDR1 SGHTA and CDR2 FQGNSA. As DNA, the CDR3 is TGTGCCAGCAGCTTAGTTCGAGTGAATGATGGCTACACCTTC. It yields the protein CASSLVRVNDGYTF.

The chain is built from TRBV18 and TRBJ2-2; possibly TRBD2 for D (5 bases). The V gene lost 2 bases and the J gene lost 6 bases, with 7 bases spanning the gap. The germline V gene encodes CDR1 KGHSH and CDR2 LQKENI. This CDR3 region has 13 residues. The CDR3: CASSPIGAGELFF. CDR3 sequence (DNA): TGTGCCAGCTCACCAATCGGGGCCGGGGAGCTGTTTTTT.

This clone was counted a few times. The chain employs TRBV7-2 and TRBJ2-1; tentative D call: TRBD2 (5 bases). Between the trimmed V and J ends, which lost 2 bases and 6 bases, there was a span of 17 bases. Germline loops: CDR1 SGHTA, CDR2 FQGNSA. CDR3 length: 16 amino acids. CDR3: CASSLRVGVASNEQFF. In DNA, the CDR3 is TGTGCCAGCAGCTTAAGGGTGGGAGTCGCAAGCAATGAGCAGTTCTTC. Complete variable domain (other parts from reference TRBV7-2 and TRBJ2-1): GAGVSQSPSNKVTEKGKDVELRCDPISGHTALYWYRQSLGQGLEFLIYFQGNSAPDKSGLPSDRFSAERTGGSVSTLTIQRTQQEDSAVYLCASSLRVGVASNEQFFGPGTRLTVL.

V is TRBV7-9 and J is TRBJ2-7, with 8 bases aligning to TRBD2. Trimming removed 5 bases from V and 3 bases from J; junction bases left unmatched: 3. This CDR3 spans 13 amino acids. CDR1 and CDR2 (germline): SEHNR, FQNEAQ (reference sequence). CDR3 coding DNA: TGTGCCAGCAGCGTTACTAGCGGCTACGAGCAGTACTTC. Translating it yields CASSVTSGYEQYF.